Listed here are 8 T cell receptor beta chains from one sample, sequenced in a study of T-cell memory formation after mild COVID-19. TCRdb processed the 5' RACE reads anew with MiXCR; each CDR3 protein has one entry. The profile shows roughly 49,000 distinct CDR3 sequences, around a quarter of them singletons. The specimen sequenced was PBMCs or a T cell subset sorted from them (not recorded which). All receptors come from a man between 18 and 35 years old who had mild COVID-19 (a few samples of this study predate the infection). Cell type and time point are not known.

The chain links TRBV11-2 to TRBJ2-5, with 9 nucleotides matching TRBD2. Trimming took 5 bases from V and 2 from J; bases not matched to a gene: 9. Germline V gene data show CDR1 as SGHAT and CDR2 as FQNNGV. This CDR3 region has 16 residues. CDR3: CASSPGASGEQETQYF. CDR3 DNA: TGTGCCAGCAGCCCAGGGGCTAGCGGGGAGCAAGAGACCCAGTACTTC. Variable domain in full (rest from reference TRBV11-2 and TRBJ2-5): EAGVAQSPRYKIIEKRQSVAFWCNPISGHATLYWYQQILGQGPKLLIQFQNNGVVDDSQLPKDRFSAERLKGVDSTLKIQPAKLEDSAVYLCASSPGASGEQETQYFGPGTRLLVL.

This clonotype turned up a few times. The chain is built from TRBV7-8 and TRBJ2-2; 7 bases are a match to TRBD1. CDR1 and CDR2 from the germline V gene are SGHVS and FQNEAQ. The CDR3 is 15 amino acids. V shed 1 base, J shed 6 bases, and the junction held 5 bases outside the gene matches. For the CDR3, the DNA is TGTGCCAGCAGCTTAGAGACAGGGTTCTCCGGGGAGCTGTTTTTT. Its protein is CASSLETGFSGELFF.

This clonotype was seen a few times. The V and J genes are TRBV4-1 and TRBJ1-2; D not certain. This CDR3 has 15 residues. Germline lookup yields CDR1 MGHRA and CDR2 YSYEKL. Trimming took 0 bases from V and 1 from J, leaving 9 bases between them. The CDR3 coding sequence is TGCGCCAGCAGCCAAGATGAGGGCCTTAACTATGGCTACACCTTC. It specifies CASSQDEGLNYGYTF.

The chain combines TRBV12-3 or TRBV12-4 with TRBJ2-3, with 7 bases lining up with TRBD2. The CDR3 has 14 residues. Trimming removed 7 bases from V and 0 bases from J; junction bases left unmatched: 4. The CDR3 reads CASTWEGSTDTQYF. DNA for the CDR3: TGTGCCAGCACCTGGGAGGGTAGCACAGATACGCAGTATTTT.

The V gene is TRBV11-2, the J gene TRBJ2-5, with 8 positions matching TRBD2. Per germline, CDR1 SGHAT and CDR2 FQNNGV. With 5 bases clipped from V and 1 base from J, the junction kept 9 bases outside the gene matches. The CDR3 sequence is 16 residues long. The CDR3 reads CASSPGAGGLQETQYF. DNA for the CDR3: TGTGCCAGCAGCCCTGGGGCGGGGGGCCTCCAAGAGACCCAGTACTTC.

The chain couples TRBV7-9 to TRBJ2-1, with 7 positions matching TRBD1. The CDR3 covers 12 residues. Germline assignment: CDR1 SEHNR and CDR2 FQNEAQ (reference sequence). V shed 5 bases, J shed 7 bases, and the junction held 2 bases outside the gene matches. CDR3 sequence reads: CASSATGNEQFF. In nucleotides, the CDR3 is TGTGCCAGCAGCGCGACAGGGAATGAGCAGTTCTTC.

This chain uses TRBV5-1 with TRBJ2-2; the match to TRBD2 covers 8 bases. V lost 4 bases to trimming and J lost 5 bases; unmatched junction nucleotides: 10. The CDR3 is 16 residues long. Germline CDR1 SGHRS, CDR2 YFSETQ. The CDR3 region is CASSQPPGGLTGELFF. CDR3 in DNA: TGCGCCAGCAGCCAACCACCGGGGGGGCTGACCGGGGAGCTGTTTTTT.

This clonotype was detected a few times. The junction differs from germline at one of its ends, possibly a read error. This rearrangement joins TRBV7-8 to TRBJ2-3; possibly TRBD2 for D (6 bases). The CDR3 is 16 residues long. The V gene's germline CDR1 is SGHVS and CDR2 FQNEAQ. The CDR3 DNA sequence: TGTGCCAGCAGATTAGCTCGTCGGGGGATCACAGATACGCAGTATTTT. Amino acids: CASRLARRGITDTQYF. Drawing the rest from reference TRBV7-8 and TRBJ2-3, the complete variable domain is GAGVSQSPRYKVAKRGQDVALRCDPISGHVSLFWYQQALGQGPEFLTYFQNEAQLDKSGLPSDRFFAERPEGSVSTLKIQRTQQEDSAVYLCASRLARRGITDTQYFGPGTRLTVL.